The entry below describes one T cell receptor beta chain. The antigen it recognizes is unknown. Base qualities are not at hand, and no much larger clone is one base apart. The collaborating institutions used their own protocols to collect whole blood in K2EDTA tubes. For TCRbeta analysis, collaborators shipped samples as frozen whole blood, isolated PBMCs, or DNA extracted from either of those sample types. These data come from a study of blood T cell repertoires in COVID-19 (dated by TCRdb to 2020 to 2021). The study in broad terms: Samples from collaborators originated in the United States, Italy and Spain and spanned both the acute and convalescent phases of COVID-19. Deeply sampled blood TCRbeta repertoires from subjects exposed to, actively infected with, or recovered from COVID-19 were included in the dataset. Samples were obtained from the ongoing ImmuneRACE study (first 160 participants) and from about 1,300 subjects provided by 6 global collaborators. Nearly every sample came with metadata listing a de-identified subject ID, COVID-19 status, age in years and sex. Where HLA class I and class II types were available, the types were taken from metadata supplied by the sample provider, not from assay-based typing. The repertoires were made available in a free public database intended to serve as a resource for research on the immune response to SARS-CoV-2. The prospective study material was composed of cDNA or gDNA derived from T cells, B-cell-depleted T cells, or PBMCs.

Beyond this particular receptor, the publication reports: Clinical and demographic metadata were provided uncurated, with the amount varying by source and participant.

V loses 7 bases, J loses 0 bases, and the germline ends lie 13 bases apart. The CDR3, from cysteine to phenylalanine, totals 15 residues. Solely the CDR3 DNA is kept, with 45 bases framed from the first base. Looking up the germline V gene yields CDR1 MDHEN and CDR2 SYDVKM. TCRbeta CDR3 regions were amplified from genomic DNA using the immunoSEQ Assay, a bias-controlled multiplex PCR. Per the authors' processing: Nucleated cell counts per sample were estimated from amplification of reference gene primers within the assay. Sequence reads were collapsed and filtered to measure the absolute abundance of every unique TCRbeta CDR3 rearrangement. Productive Simpson clonality was computed per sample as the square root of Simpson's diversity index over productive rearrangements. In its TCRdb copy, this immuneACCESS table keeps in-frame sequences only and misses some clones. Where compared with another copy, unresolved V genes explain less than half of these, and the others have no known cause. V, J and clone size are those of that table, while D and trimming were read from the DNA. The sample profile shows 90,000 to 130,000 clones; about 85% of them were found once. The ten largest clones capture about 1.3% of the sample.

The receptor chain draws on TRBV28 and TRBJ1-5; TRBD1 might be the D gene, on 5 matching bases. Source material: peripheral blood. This receptor was identified in a man aged 35-49 years with acute or convalescent COVID-19. The nucleotides read TGTGCCAGCATCATGACGGGGGATAGCAATCAGCCCCAGCATTTT. This yields the protein CASIMTGDSNQPQHF.